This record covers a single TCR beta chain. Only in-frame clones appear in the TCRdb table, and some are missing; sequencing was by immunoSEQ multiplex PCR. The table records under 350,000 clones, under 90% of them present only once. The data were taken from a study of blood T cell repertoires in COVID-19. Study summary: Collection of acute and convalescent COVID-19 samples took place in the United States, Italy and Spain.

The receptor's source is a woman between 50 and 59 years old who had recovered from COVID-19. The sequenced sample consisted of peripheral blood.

CDR3: CASSSSQGAGQPQHF. The DNA for the CDR3 is TGTGCCAGCAGCTCCTCTCAGGGGGCTGGTCAGCCCCAGCATTTT. The genes are TRBV7-2 and TRBJ1-5, with 8 bases identical to TRBD1. This CDR3 contains 15 residues. Losses at the gene ends were 4 bases for V and 6 bases for J; bases not matched to a gene: 8. Looked up from germline, CDR1 is SGHTA and CDR2 is FQGNSA.